This TCR beta chain was sequenced during a study of CD8+CD57+ T cells in acquired aplastic anemia. Looking at the study overall: DNA recovered from sorted CD4+ and CD8+ cells had a mean of around 3.2 ug. The study obtained 8.5 million to 12 million reads on average for CD4+ cells from healthy donors.

V was clipped by 0 bases and J by 0 bases, with 12 bases between them. Germline V CDR1 and CDR2: SGHTS, YDEGEE. The CDR3 is 16 amino acids. It was genomic DNA that served as the template for profiling TCR beta VDJ and CDR3. TCRdb reprocessed the reads via MiXCR and lists one record per CDR3 protein. There are approximately 200,000 distinct CDR3 sequences in the sample; less than 70% occur only once, and 15% to 20% lies in the top ten. This clonotype came up many times. Its antigen is not identified. The study's findings and limits: Statistical testing detected no significant gap in CD8+ Simpson's diversity between patients and controls. Patients and controls shared under 30 CD8+ CDR3 sequences, highly expressed in patients.

Sequencing used sorted CD4+, CD8+, or CD8+CD57+ T cells (not recorded which) from PBMCs. This rearrangement joins TRBV5-8 to TRBJ1-2; no definite D call. This TCR came from a human donor in good health, serving as a control. CDR3 coding DNA: TGTGCCAGCAGCTTGGGGCTAGAGGGAGCTAACTATGGCTACACCTTC. As protein: CASSLGLEGANYGYTF. Filled out from reference TRBV5-8 and TRBJ1-2, the complete variable domain reads EAGVTQSPTHLIKTRGQQATLRCSPISGHTSVYWYQQALGLGLQFLLWYDEGEERNRGNFPPRFSGRQFPNYSSELNVNALELEDSALYLCASSLGLEGANYGYTFGSGTRLTVV.